These 8 T cell receptor beta chains share one sample of origin, sequenced in a study of blood T cell repertoires in COVID-19. The protocol was immunoSEQ multiplex PCR, while the TCRdb copy is restricted to in-frame clones and leaves out a portion. This table has around 100,000 clones, about 88% appearing once. Sequencing was performed on peripheral blood. Receptor source: an older man with acute or convalescent COVID-19.

The J gene is TRBJ1-4, the V gene TRBV10-2; D might be TRBD1 (6 bases). This CDR3 is built from 13 residues. The ends were cut back, 3 bases at V and 4 bases at J, with 6 bases in the middle. Germline V gene sequence: CDR1 WSHSY, CDR2 SAAADI. In DNA, the CDR3 is TGCGCCAGCAGTGACAGGGGTAATGAAAAACTGTTTTTT. Encoded protein: CASSDRGNEKLFF.

The chain recombines TRBV23-1 with TRBJ2-7; 9 bases are shared with TRBD1. TRBV23-1 is an open reading frame whose function is uncertain. The J segment lost 5 bases and the V segment lost 0 bases, leaving 5 bases of the junction unmatched. This CDR3 contains 15 residues. CDR3 loop: CASSQSEQGANEQYF. CDR3 nucleotide sequence: TGCGCCAGCAGTCAATCGGAACAGGGGGCCAACGAGCAGTACTTC.

The chain links TRBV19 to TRBJ2-6, with no clear D. CDR3 length: 14 amino acids. Germline CDR1 LNHDA, CDR2 SQIVND (reference sequence). The ends were cut back, 6 bases at V and 4 bases at J, with 10 bases in the middle. CDR3 in DNA: TGTGCCAGTAGGGTCCTGGCCGGGGCCAACGTCCTGACTTTC. Protein: CASRVLAGANVLTF.

The J gene is TRBJ1-3, the V gene TRBV6-6, with D unclear. This CDR3 is built from 15 residues. Germline CDR1 reads MNHNY; CDR2 reads SVGAGI (reference sequence). The V gene lost 5 bases and the J gene lost 0 bases, with 11 bases spanning the gap. For the CDR3, the DNA is TGTGCCAGCAGTGTGGGAGGTGACTCTGGAAACACCATATATTTT. It specifies CASSVGGDSGNTIYF.

V usage is TRBV28 and J usage is TRBJ1-2; tentatively, D is TRBD1 (6 bases). The CDR3 has 16 residues. V lost 1 base to trimming and J lost 9 bases, with 21 bases between them. Germline values: CDR1 MDHEN, CDR2 SYDVKM. DNA for the CDR3: TGTGCCAGCAGTTTATCGCGGGGGGCTCCTCATATTCGCTACACCTTC. Residues: CASSLSRGAPHIRYTF.

The V and J genes are TRBV25-1 and TRBJ1-5; 7 bases line up with TRBD1. Unmatched junction bases numbered 4, after V lost 4 bases and J lost 4 bases. CDR3 length equals 14 residues. From germline, CDR1 is MGHDK and CDR2 SYGVNS. CDR3 region: CASSATGANQPQHF. CDR3 in DNA: TGTGCCAGCAGTGCCACAGGGGCTAATCAGCCCCAGCATTTT.

This rearrangement joins TRBV4-1 to TRBJ1-2; D may be TRBD1 (6 bases). The germline V gene has CDR1 MGHRA and CDR2 YSYEKL. Trimming removed 2 bases at V and 4 bases at J, with 11 bases between. The CDR3 has 14 amino acids. The CDR3 region is CASSQIPQGYGYTF. CDR3 in DNA: TGCGCCAGCAGCCAAATTCCACAGGGCTATGGCTACACCTTC.

The chain employs TRBV28 and TRBJ1-5; the D is unclear. Trimming stripped 4 bases from V and 0 bases from J, with 4 bases between. The CDR3 is 13 residues long. Germline loops: CDR1 MDHEN, CDR2 SYDVKM. CDR3 region: CASSSNSNQPQHF. The CDR3 DNA reads TGTGCCAGCAGTTCCAATAGCAATCAGCCCCAGCATTTT.